Listed below are T cell receptor beta chains from one sample, sequenced in a study of cytomegalovirus exposure and HLA in healthy donors. Profiled with immunoSEQ multiplex PCR; TCRdb holds only in-frame clones, not every one. Of 110,000 to 150,000 clones detected, roughly four fifths appear once; the ten largest clones hold 4.9%. Sample: PBMCs. Receptors originate from a woman aged 50 to 60 in good health and CMV-seronegative. Each CDR3 is given with its conserved first and last residue. A D gene is named only where the DNA matches it firmly. A row's size may be missing; if present it is once, few, many or a size class.

TRBV2	TRBD2	NA	TRBJ2-1	CASFPGGGGYEQFF	TGTGCCAGCTTCCCGGGCGGGGGAGGGTATGAGCAGTTCTTC
TRBV4-3	TRBD1	NA	TRBJ2-1	CASSQPGQGSNEQFF	TGCGCCAGCAGCCAACCGGGACAGGGAAGCAATGAGCAGTTCTTC
TRBV6-4	NA	NA	TRBJ1-5	CASSRSSNQPQHF	TGTGCCAGCAGTCGGTCGAGCAATCAGCCCCAGCATTTT
TRBV5-8	NA	NA	TRBJ1-5	CASSLLGAQPQHF	TGTGCCAGCAGCCTCTTGGGGGCGCAGCCCCAGCATTTT
TRBV7-3	NA	NA	TRBJ1-6	CASSLMGQAGSPLHF	TGTGCCAGCAGCTTAATGGGGCAGGCTGGTTCACCCCTCCACTTT
TRBV28	NA	few	TRBJ2-5	CASSLRQTQETQYF	TGTGCCAGCAGTTTACGACAGACACAAGAGACCCAGTACTTC
TRBV2	NA	NA	TRBJ2-7	CASSPRRGEQYF	TGTGCCAGCAGTCCCCGTAGGGGCGAGCAGTACTTC
TRBV7-9	TRBD1	NA	TRBJ2-5	CASSLGQGQETQYF	TGTGCCAGCAGCTTAGGACAGGGACAAGAGACCCAGTACTTC
TRBV27	TRBD2	NA	TRBJ2-1	CASSLWDMAGGVYNEQFF	TGTGCCAGCAGTTTATGGGATATGGCGGGGGGCGTCTACAATGAGCAGTTCTTC
TRBV30	NA	NA	TRBJ1-6	CAWSPVEDSPLHF	TGTGCCTGGAGTCCCGTCGAGGATTCACCCCTCCACTTT
TRBV7-2	TRBD1	few	TRBJ1-1	CASSSGTGGWTEAFF	TGTGCCAGCAGCTCTGGGACAGGGGGCTGGACTGAAGCTTTCTTT
TRBV6-6	NA	NA	TRBJ1-4	CASSYRELDEKLFF	TGTGCCAGCAGCTACAGGGAGCTTGATGAAAAACTGTTTTTT
TRBV11-1	NA	NA	TRBJ2-1	CASSIGSREQFF	TGTGCCAGCAGCATAGGATCACGGGAGCAGTTCTTC
TRBV30	NA	few	TRBJ1-2	CAWSELYGYTF	TGTGCCTGGAGTGAGCTCTATGGCTACACCTTC
TRBV29-1	TRBD1	NA	TRBJ1-4	CSVEGGTGAANEKLFF	TGCAGCGTTGAAGGAGGGACAGGGGCGGCTAATGAAAAACTGTTTTTT
TRBV6-5	TRBD1	NA	TRBJ1-1	CASSYSGGWDRGRAFF	TGTGCCAGCAGTTACTCGGGCGGGTGGGACAGGGGCCGAGCTTTCTTT
TRBV6-5	TRBD2	NA	TRBJ2-5	CASKAGGTETQYF	TGTGCCAGCAAAGCGGGGGGGACGGAGACCCAGTACTTC
TRBV5-4	TRBD1	NA	TRBJ2-2	CASSSTGTGALNTGELFF	TGTGCCAGCAGCTCCACCGGGACAGGGGCCCTGAACACCGGGGAGCTGTTTTTT
TRBV29-1	NA	NA	TRBJ2-5	CSVSPGHLQETQYF	TGCAGCGTTTCTCCGGGACACCTACAAGAGACCCAGTACTTC
TRBV5-4	TRBD1	NA	TRBJ2-1	CASSWRDRGRDEQFF	TGTGCCAGCAGCTGGAGGGACAGGGGGAGGGATGAGCAGTTCTTC
TRBV28	NA	NA	TRBJ1-5	CASSRTQYSNQPQHF	TGTGCCAGCAGTCGGACACAATATAGCAATCAGCCCCAGCATTTT
TRBV27	NA	NA	TRBJ2-7	CASRFSNGEQYF	TGTGCCAGCCGATTCTCCAACGGGGAGCAGTACTTC
TRBV2	TRBD2	few	TRBJ2-2	CASSDSGTSGGGTGELFF	TGTGCCAGCAGTGACTCGGGTACTAGCGGGGGCGGCACCGGGGAGCTGTTTTTT
TRBV9	NA	few	TRBJ1-1	CASSVDDQGHTFF	TGTGCCAGCAGCGTAGATGATCAGGGTCATACTTTCTTT
TRBV9	NA	NA	TRBJ1-2	CASSIDTNYGYTF	TGTGCCAGCAGCATCGACACAAACTATGGCTACACCTTC
TRBV5-1	TRBD2	NA	TRBJ2-2	CASSLSLAENTGELFF	TGCGCCAGCAGCTTGTCCCTAGCGGAGAACACCGGGGAGCTGTTTTTT
TRBV5-1	NA	NA	TRBJ2-3	CASSLGGVQQDTQYF	TGCGCCAGCAGCTTGGGGGGGGTTCAACAAGATACGCAGTATTTT
TRBV28	NA	NA	TRBJ1-1	CASSMGRTEAFF	TGTGCCAGCAGTATGGGGCGGACTGAAGCTTTCTTT
TRBV27	NA	NA	TRBJ1-2	CASSLSGQIYGYTF	TGTGCCAGCAGTTTATCTGGGCAGATCTATGGCTACACCTTC
TRBV7-2	NA	NA	TRBJ1-2	CASSSDRSYGYTF	TGTGCCAGCAGCTCCGACAGGTCCTATGGCTACACCTTC
TRBV30	TRBD2	NA	TRBJ2-5	CAWSLTGGGLGEAQYF	TGTGCCTGGAGTCTGACCGGGGGGGGTTTAGGGGAGGCCCAGTACTTC
TRBV6-1	NA	NA	TRBJ1-1	CASRDGGTENTEAFF	TGTGCCAGCAGGGACGGCGGGACTGAGAACACTGAAGCTTTCTTT
TRBV7-2	NA	NA	TRBJ2-2	CASSSSGDFGELFF	TGTGCCAGCAGCTCATCGGGGGATTTCGGGGAGCTGTTTTTT
TRBV7-2	NA	few	TRBJ1-3	CASSSYGVDSGNTIYF	TGTGCCAGCAGCTCATACGGGGTGGACTCTGGAAACACCATATATTTT
TRBV19	TRBD1	NA	TRBJ2-5	CASSGTAQETQYF	TGTGCCTCCTCGGGGACAGCCCAAGAGACCCAGTACTTC
TRBV7-8	NA	once	TRBJ1-2	CASSLASAGYGYTF	TGTGCCAGCAGCTTAGCGTCGGCAGGATATGGCTACACCTTC
TRBV14	TRBD2	NA	TRBJ2-1	CASSPASGGPRWNEQFF	TGTGCCAGCAGCCCAGCCAGCGGGGGGCCTCGCTGGAATGAGCAGTTCTTC
TRBV19	TRBD1	few	TRBJ1-1	CASSAHRGGNTEAFF	TGTGCCAGTAGTGCCCACAGGGGAGGGAACACTGAAGCTTTCTTT
TRBV10-3	TRBD1	NA	TRBJ1-1	CAISKGQMNTEAFF	TGTGCCATCAGTAAGGGACAGATGAACACTGAAGCTTTCTTT
TRBV30	TRBD2	NA	TRBJ2-3	CAWSRGGPTDTQYF	TGTGCCTGGTCGCGGGGGGGGCCCACAGATACGCAGTATTTT
TRBV5-4	NA	NA	TRBJ1-2	CASSPRGGAGYTF	TGTGCCAGCAGCCCGCGGGGGGGCGCAGGCTACACCTTC
TRBV30	TRBD2	once	TRBJ2-7	CAWSGGAGEQYF	TGTGCCTGGAGCGGGGGGGCGGGCGAGCAGTACTTC
TRBV28	TRBD2	NA	TRBJ2-3	CASSSAGAHRNTQYF	TGTGCCAGCAGCTCAGCGGGGGCCCACCGAAATACGCAGTATTTT
TRBV5-1	NA	NA	TRBJ2-3	CASSLSGKTDTQYF	TGCGCCAGCAGCTTGTCCGGGAAAACAGATACGCAGTATTTT
TRBV2	NA	NA	TRBJ1-4	CASSERVGKLFF	TGTGCCAGCAGTGAACGGGTCGGAAAACTGTTTTTT
TRBV27	NA	NA	TRBJ1-1	CASSLWGGNTEAFF	TGTGCCAGCAGTTTATGGGGGGGAAACACTGAAGCTTTCTTT
TRBV5-1	TRBD1	NA	TRBJ2-7	CASSLETGTGGWYEQYF	TGCGCCAGCAGCTTGGAAACCGGGACAGGGGGTTGGTACGAGCAGTACTTC
TRBV15	NA	once	TRBJ2-3	CATSRVIARGTDTQYF	TGTGCCACCAGCAGAGTTATTGCTAGAGGGACAGATACGCAGTATTTT
TRBV5-6	TRBD1	NA	TRBJ1-5	CASSPGQGTQPQHF	TGTGCCAGCAGCCCCGGACAGGGCACGCAGCCCCAGCATTTT
TRBV19	TRBD1	NA	TRBJ1-4	CASSLSGQANEKLFF	TGTGCCAGTAGTCTATCGGGACAGGCTAATGAAAAACTGTTTTTT
TRBV7-9	NA	NA	TRBJ1-2	CASSLDSLYGYTF	TGTGCCAGCAGCCTCGACAGCCTCTATGGCTACACCTTC
TRBV28	TRBD2	NA	TRBJ2-3	CASSLERGGLDTQYF	TGTGCCAGCAGTTTGGAGCGGGGGGGCCTTGATACGCAGTATTTT
TRBV14	TRBD2	NA	TRBJ2-3	CASSQDLAGGHTDTQYF	TGTGCCAGCAGCCAAGACCTAGCGGGGGGACACACAGATACGCAGTATTTT
TRBV6-6	NA	few	TRBJ1-1	CASSYTGTPGAFF	TGTGCCAGCAGTTACACAGGGACCCCGGGTGCTTTCTTT
TRBV7-9	TRBD2	NA	TRBJ2-2	CASSSVGRGGSAGELFF	TGTGCCAGCAGCTCTGTCGGGCGGGGGGGCTCGGCCGGGGAGCTGTTTTTT